This passage covers 24 T cell receptor beta chains from one sample sequenced in a study of beta chain features in type 1 diabetes. As every portion of the isolated RNA was reverse transcribed, the sequencing read expressed TCRB transcripts. The data were produced by immunoSEQ multiplex PCR, yet TCRdb's version contains in-frame clones alone and is incomplete. The table has fewer than 350,000 clones, 14% to 15% seen once; the top ten hold 0.015% to 0.019%. Notes on the study in general: Shorter TCRB CDR3s, moderately but significantly so, marked every one of the four CD4+ subsets in Type 1 diabetes patients.

No antigen is known for these receptors. Sequencing input: naive CD4+ T cells from blood. These receptors originate from a man younger than 30 with type 1 diabetes.

On this clone itself: Other nucleotide sequences from this sample produce the same CDR3. The chain carries TRBV5-6 and TRBJ2-7, with a weak D call TRBD1 (5 bases). Germline V gene lookup returns CDR1 SGHDT and CDR2 YYEEEE. The CDR3 length is 14 residues. V was pared by 0 bases and J by 3 bases, with 10 bases between. The CDR3 nucleotides are TGTGCCAGCAGCTTGGGGCAGGGCTTCTACGAGCAGTACTTC. Residues: CASSLGQGFYEQYF.

In its sample, this clone was seen a few times. The chain joins TRBV30 to TRBJ1-3; no clear D gene. The germline gives CDR1 GTSNPN, CDR2 SVGIG (reference sequence). This CDR3 spans 14 amino acids. The V and J ends lost 0 bases and 0 bases respectively, with 6 bases between them. CDR3 bases: TGTGCCTGGAGTGTATTTAGCTCTGGAAACACCATATATTTT. Translation gives CAWSVFSSGNTIYF.

The chain links TRBV7-2 to TRBJ2-7, with a possible D match to TRBD1 (5 bases). There are 16 residues in the CDR3. V shed 1 base and J shed 6 bases, with 19 bases lying between them. Germline lookup yields CDR1 SGHTA and CDR2 FQGNSA. The CDR3, as DNA: TGTGCCAGCAGCTTAGTACAGGCTAGAATATCTAGCGAGCAGTACTTC. It translates to CASSLVQARISSEQYF.

This clone was observed a single time. The CDR3 protein is CASSLANGELFF. DNA for the CDR3: TGTGCCAGCAGCTTGGCCAACGGGGAGCTGTTTTTT. The chain has TRBV5-4 and TRBJ2-2; D is ambiguous. V was trimmed by 0 bases and J by 7 bases, leaving 4 bases between them. Germline assignment: CDR1 SGHNT and CDR2 YYREEE (reference sequence). The CDR3 totals 12 residues.

A few counts support this clone. The chain recombines TRBV5-1 with TRBJ2-5; D call uncertain. The ends were cut back, 4 bases at V and 0 bases at J, with 7 bases in the middle. This CDR3 has 13 residues. Per germline, CDR1 SGHRS and CDR2 YFSETQ. CDR3: CASSGLNQETQYF. The CDR3 DNA sequence: TGCGCCAGCAGCGGGCTAAACCAAGAGACCCAGTACTTC.

The chain recombines TRBV6-5 with TRBJ2-1, with 8 positions matching TRBD1. Germline V gene lookup returns CDR1 MNHEY and CDR2 SVGAGI. The J segment lost 6 bases and the V segment lost 0 bases, leaving 4 bases of the junction unmatched. The CDR3 is 15 amino acids. CDR3 residues: CASSYSRTGPNEQFF. CDR3 nucleotide sequence: TGTGCCAGCAGTTACTCGAGGACAGGGCCCAATGAGCAGTTCTTC.

The chain couples TRBV5-4 to TRBJ2-5; tentative D call: TRBD2 (7 bases). The CDR3 covers 16 residues. In germline, CDR1 is SGHNT, CDR2 YYREEE (reference sequence). Trimming removed 1 base at V and 2 bases at J, with 15 bases between. CDR3: CASSLRAGALQETQYF. In nucleotides, the CDR3 is TGTGCCAGCAGCTTGAGGGCGGGGGCCCTACAAGAGACCCAGTACTTC.

There are a few counts of this clone. This chain joins TRBV7-9 and TRBJ1-2; 9 bases agree with TRBD1. Trimming took 5 bases from V and 4 from J; bases not matched to a gene: 8. CDR1 SEHNR and CDR2 FQNEAQ come from the germline V gene (reference sequence). The CDR3 has 15 amino acids. For the CDR3, the DNA is TGTGCCAGCAGCCCCCGCCCGGACAGGGGCTATGGCTACACCTTC. It yields the protein CASSPRPDRGYGYTF.

The V and J genes are TRBV7-2 and TRBJ2-1, with D tentatively TRBD2 (6 bases). This CDR3 contains 15 residues. Trimming shortened V by 8 bases and J by 0 bases, and 14 bases separated the two germline ends. Germline V gives CDR1 SGHTA, CDR2 FQGNSA. The CDR3 spells CASLSGPYSYNEQFF. CDR3 DNA sequence: TGTGCCAGCCTTAGCGGTCCTTACTCCTACAATGAGCAGTTCTTC.

This clone was observed a single time. The CDR3 loop reads CATSRDYKELFF. Written as DNA, the CDR3 is TGTGCCACCAGCAGAGATTATAAGGAGCTGTTTTTT. The rearrangement joins TRBV15 to TRBJ2-2, with D uncertain. This CDR3 has 12 amino acids. With 0 bases removed from V and 10 bases from J, the gap between germline ends came to 6 bases. Per the germline V gene, CDR1 is LNHNV and CDR2 is YYDKDF (reference sequence).

Notes on this clone: The identical CDR3 is also encoded by other nucleotide sequences in the sample. The genes are TRBV30 and TRBJ2-5; the D is unclear. The V end was cut by 0 bases, the J end by 4 bases, with 3 bases between. Germline CDR1 is GTSNPN and CDR2 is SVGIG (reference sequence). The CDR3 sequence is 11 residues long. The CDR3 DNA follows: TGTGCCTGGAGTGTCCGAGAGACCCAGTACTTC. It encodes CAWSVRETQYF. Full variable domain (rest looked up from reference TRBV30 and TRBJ2-5): SQTIHQWPATLVQPVGSPLSLECTVEGTSNPNLYWYRQAAGRGLQLLFYSVGIGQISSEVPQNLSASRPQDRQFILSSKKLLLSDSGFYLCAWSVRETQYFGPGTRLLVL.

This chain connects TRBV29-1 to TRBJ1-2, with D possibly TRBD1 on 5 matching bases. Trimming left V 1 base short and J 8 bases short, with 20 bases between. CDR1 SQVTM and CDR2 ANQGSEA come from the germline V gene. The CDR3 runs 15 residues. Here the CDR3 reads CSVEAISNGGRGYTF. The CDR3 DNA follows: TGCAGCGTTGAAGCTATATCGAACGGGGGTAGGGGCTACACCTTC.

The chain uses TRBV6-5 and TRBJ2-3; 7 bases are a match to TRBD1. After removal of 6 bases from V and 4 bases from J, the junction contained 10 bases not matched to a gene. Germline V lookup: CDR1 MNHEY, CDR2 SVGAGI. This CDR3 spans 15 amino acids. The CDR3 DNA follows: TGTGCCAGCAGGAGACAGGGATATGGCCCAGATACGCAGTATTTT. Amino acids: CASRRQGYGPDTQYF.

The chain has TRBV12-5 and TRBJ1-2, with 10 bases aligning to TRBD1. Germline V lookup: CDR1 LGHNT, CDR2 FRNRAP. V was clipped by 1 base and J by 13 bases; unmatched bases: 9. This CDR3 region has 14 residues. CDR3 coding DNA: TGTGCTAGTGGTTTGGAAGGGACAGGGGCTTTCTTCACCTTC. Residues: CASGLEGTGAFFTF.

This clone was seen once. V usage is TRBV15 and J usage is TRBJ1-1; 9 nucleotides line up with TRBD1. V shed 0 bases, J shed 6 bases, and the junction held 5 bases outside the gene matches. The CDR3 runs to 15 residues. Germline lookup yields CDR1 LNHNV and CDR2 YYDKDF (reference sequence). The CDR3 bases are TGTGCCACCAGCAGAGATCAACAGGGGGCTTCTGAAGCTTTCTTT. Translating it yields CATSRDQQGASEAFF.

The genes are TRBV6-6 and TRBJ2-7; D uncertain. This CDR3 is built from 13 residues. Trimming shortened V by 3 bases and J by 5 bases, and 11 bases separated the two germline ends. Germline V CDR1 and CDR2: MNHNY, SVGAGI (reference sequence). The CDR3 reads CASSYVWSNEQYF. CDR3 nucleotides: TGTGCCAGCAGTTATGTCTGGTCTAACGAGCAGTACTTC.

The rearrangement joins TRBV5-7 to TRBJ1-5; weak D call: TRBD1 (6 bases). TRBV5-7 carries the ORF label, with uncertain function. V was shortened by 0 bases and J by 3 bases, with 7 bases between the two germline ends. CDR3 length equals 14 residues. The CDR3 spells CASSLGQANQPQHF. The CDR3, as DNA: TGTGCCAGCAGCTTGGGACAGGCCAATCAGCCCCAGCATTTT.

This sequence joins TRBV30 and TRBJ2-7, with D hard to call. This CDR3 is 14 amino acids long. V was shortened by 5 bases and J by 5 bases, with 19 bases between the two germline ends. Looked up from germline, CDR1 is GTSNPN and CDR2 is SVGIG (reference sequence). CDR3 coding DNA: TGTGCCTGGGCTCCGCCCCCCTATTCGGACGAGCAGTACTTC. Protein: CAWAPPPYSDEQYF.

This chain uses TRBV28 with TRBJ2-7; 7 positions agree with TRBD1. This CDR3 is 12 amino acids long. Germline CDR1 is MDHEN and CDR2 is SYDVKM. The junction had 5 bases not matched to a gene; V was cut back by 10 bases and J by 2 bases. CDR3 amino acids: CATRQGPYEQYF. DNA of the CDR3: TGTGCCACCCGACAGGGCCCCTACGAGCAGTACTTC.

The V and J genes are TRBV19 and TRBJ1-5; 9 bases line up with TRBD1. V lost 4 bases, J lost 9 bases, and 13 bases stayed unmatched. The CDR3 is 16 residues long. Germline values: CDR1 LNHDA, CDR2 SQIVND (reference sequence). CDR3 nucleotides: TGTGCCAGTAGTAAAAGGGGGACAGGGCTCTTAAGGCCCCAGCATTTT. Its translation is CASSKRGTGLLRPQHF.

This clone turned up a few times. The chain is built from TRBV28 and TRBJ1-2; TRBD1 matches at 9 bases. The trim removed 6 bases at V and 6 bases at J, leaving 11 bases unmatched. Germline assignment: CDR1 MDHEN and CDR2 SYDVKM. The CDR3 contains 15 residues. The chain's CDR3 is CASSRPPGQGDGYTF. CDR3 coding DNA: TGTGCCAGCAGCCGACCGCCGGGACAGGGCGATGGCTACACCTTC.

The rearrangement uses TRBV29-1 and TRBJ2-5, with TRBD1 matching 10 bases. The CDR3 extends over 14 amino acids. Looked up from germline, CDR1 is SQVTM and CDR2 is ANQGSEA. J lost 7 bases, V lost 3 bases, and 8 bases had no gene match. CDR3 nucleotide sequence: TGCAGCGTTGAGAGGACAGGGGGGTCGGGGACCCAGTACTTC. Amino acid sequence: CSVERTGGSGTQYF.

This clone was seen only a few times. The chain joins TRBV7-2 to TRBJ2-4; 8 positions agree with TRBD1. V shed 5 bases and J 9 bases; nucleotides not matched to a gene: 12. Germline V gene data show CDR1 as SGHTA and CDR2 as FQGNSA. This CDR3 spans 15 amino acids. The CDR3: CASSQAGTGFGIQYF. CDR3 in DNA: TGTGCCAGCAGCCAGGCCGGGACAGGTTTTGGCATTCAGTACTTC.

This clone was detected only a few times. This chain connects TRBV7-2 to TRBJ1-5, with D hard to call. This CDR3 spans 12 amino acids. Germline V gene lookup returns CDR1 SGHTA and CDR2 FQGNSA. The V and J ends lost 3 bases and 7 bases respectively, with 7 bases between them. The CDR3 DNA follows: TGTGCCAGCAGCTTTCGGTCACAGCCCCAGCATTTT. Protein: CASSFRSQPQHF.